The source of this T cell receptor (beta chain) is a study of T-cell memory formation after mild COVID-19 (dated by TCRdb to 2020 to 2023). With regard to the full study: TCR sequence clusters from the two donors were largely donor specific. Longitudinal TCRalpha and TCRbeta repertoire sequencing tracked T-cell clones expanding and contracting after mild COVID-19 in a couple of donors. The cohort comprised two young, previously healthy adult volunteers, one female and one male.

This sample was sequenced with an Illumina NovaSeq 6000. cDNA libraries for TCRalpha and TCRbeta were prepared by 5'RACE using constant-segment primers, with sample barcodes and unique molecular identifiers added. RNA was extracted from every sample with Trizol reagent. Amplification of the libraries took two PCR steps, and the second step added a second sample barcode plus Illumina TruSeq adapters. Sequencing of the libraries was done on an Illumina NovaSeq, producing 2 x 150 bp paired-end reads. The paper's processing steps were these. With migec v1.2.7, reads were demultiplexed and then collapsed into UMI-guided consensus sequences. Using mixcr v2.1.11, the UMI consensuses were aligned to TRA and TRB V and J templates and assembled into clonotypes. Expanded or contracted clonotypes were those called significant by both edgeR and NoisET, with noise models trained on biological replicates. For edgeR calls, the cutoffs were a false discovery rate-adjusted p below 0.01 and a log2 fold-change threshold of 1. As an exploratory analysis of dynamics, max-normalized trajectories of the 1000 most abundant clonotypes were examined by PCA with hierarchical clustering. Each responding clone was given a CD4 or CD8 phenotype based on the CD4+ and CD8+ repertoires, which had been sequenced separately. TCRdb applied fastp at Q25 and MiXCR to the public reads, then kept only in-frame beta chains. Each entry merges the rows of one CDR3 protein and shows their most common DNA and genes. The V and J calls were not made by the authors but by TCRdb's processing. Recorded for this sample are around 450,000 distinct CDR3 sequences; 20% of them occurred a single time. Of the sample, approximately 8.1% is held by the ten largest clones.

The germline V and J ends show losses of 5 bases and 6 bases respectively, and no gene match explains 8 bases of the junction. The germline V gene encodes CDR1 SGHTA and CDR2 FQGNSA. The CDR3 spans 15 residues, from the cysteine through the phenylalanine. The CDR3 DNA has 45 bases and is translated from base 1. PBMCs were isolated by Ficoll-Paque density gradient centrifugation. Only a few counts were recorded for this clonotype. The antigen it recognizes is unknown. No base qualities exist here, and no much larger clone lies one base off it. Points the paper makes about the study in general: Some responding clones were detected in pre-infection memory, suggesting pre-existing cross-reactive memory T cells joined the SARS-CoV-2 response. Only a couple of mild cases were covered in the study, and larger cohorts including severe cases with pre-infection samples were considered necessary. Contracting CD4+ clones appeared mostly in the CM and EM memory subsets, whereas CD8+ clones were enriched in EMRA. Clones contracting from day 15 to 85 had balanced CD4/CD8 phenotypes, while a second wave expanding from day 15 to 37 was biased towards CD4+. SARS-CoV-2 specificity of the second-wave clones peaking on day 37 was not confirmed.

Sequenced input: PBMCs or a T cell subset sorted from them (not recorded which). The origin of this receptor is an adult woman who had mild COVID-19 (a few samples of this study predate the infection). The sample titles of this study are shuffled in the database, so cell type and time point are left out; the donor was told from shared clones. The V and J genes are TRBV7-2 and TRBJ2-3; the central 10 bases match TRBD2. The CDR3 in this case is CASSLTSGAADTQYF. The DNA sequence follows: TGTGCCAGCAGCCTTACTAGCGGGGCCGCCGATACGCAGTATTTT.